Listed below are T cell receptor beta chains from one sample, sequenced in a study of control samples from healthy donors and cancer patients. The assay was immunoSEQ multiplex PCR, and TCRdb's table has in-frame clones only and misses some. The sample records approximately 170,000 clones, approximately 92% being singletons. Sequencing input: blood. These TCRs come from a woman in her sixties or seventies in good health. CDR3s include the opening cysteine and the closing phenylalanine or tryptophan. Fields, in order: CDR3 protein, V gene, CDR3 length, J gene.

CASSITGEGYGYTF	TRBV19	14	TRBJ1-2
CASTDGLYQPQHF	TRBV19	13	TRBJ1-5
CASSGHLNTEAFF	TRBV19	13	TRBJ1-1
CASSKTGGWTDTQYF	TRBV5-1	15	TRBJ2-3
CATSATRATNEKLFF	TRBV15	15	TRBJ1-4
CASSEVDSGNTIYF	TRBV2	14	TRBJ1-3
CASNRDSAGNTIYF	TRBV9	14	TRBJ1-3
CASSLARAASGNTIYF	TRBV7-8	16	TRBJ1-3
CASSSMEGSKPQHF	TRBV7-2	14	TRBJ1-5
CASSFTGSDEQYF	TRBV19	13	TRBJ2-7
CASRGGPNSPLHF	TRBV2	13	TRBJ1-6
CASSLTQGAPFF	TRBV7-3	12	TRBJ1-1
CASSLAMSGVVAGRDTQYF	TRBV5-1	19	TRBJ2-3
CASSYSPQGTDTQYF	TRBV5-6	15	TRBJ2-3
CASSYPPDSSSTDTQYF	TRBV6-2/TRBV6-3	17	TRBJ2-3
CASSETGLAGTSIRPWSYEQYF	TRBV6-1	22	TRBJ2-7
CASTEGTAWDKNIQYF	TRBV4-2	16	TRBJ2-4
CASSLGFRDTGELFF	TRBV5-1	15	TRBJ2-2
CASNLQGGYGYTF	TRBV9	13	TRBJ1-2
CASSYLAALKSPLHF	TRBV6-2/TRBV6-3	15	TRBJ1-6
CASSSSDRNTEAFF	TRBV7-9	14	TRBJ1-1
CASRPGQGLNTIYF	TRBV4-2	14	TRBJ1-3
CASSYLGLGMFF	TRBV6-2/TRBV6-3	12	TRBJ2-1
CASRPDRFSSPLHF	TRBV6-5	14	TRBJ1-6
CASAIVNEQYF	TRBV6-5	11	TRBJ2-7
CATSDLGTPPGRSNQPQHF	TRBV24-1	19	TRBJ1-5
CATSDNGGTFGLLSNQPQHF	TRBV24-1	20	TRBJ1-5
CASSPPGFMNTEAFF	TRBV6-5	15	TRBJ1-1
CAISVSIAGSTDTQYF	TRBV10-3	16	TRBJ2-3
CASSYGQRSPGKLFF	TRBV6-5	15	TRBJ1-4
CASSPRDGFQGTYEQYF	TRBV13	17	TRBJ2-7
CASSQDLGLAGRHGYTF	TRBV4-3	17	TRBJ1-2
CASRGGNSYEQYF	TRBV27	13	TRBJ2-7
CASRPAGGGNQPQHF	TRBV6-5	15	TRBJ1-5
CASSLGGRGYYGYTF	TRBV5-1	15	TRBJ1-2